This T cell receptor (beta chain) came from a study of PD-1 blockade in classical Hodgkin lymphoma. Turning to the study itself: Every 2 weeks, patients got 3 mg/kg intravenous nivolumab. Notes on the study in general: Patients newly diagnosed and complete responders had comparable baseline diversity. The repertoire differences lack a defined cause, possibly disease activity or prior therapy.

The assay was immunoSEQ multiplex PCR, and TCRdb's table has in-frame clones only and misses some. This sample has tens of thousands of clones, with just under 80% found just once. Turning to this clone: The antigen is not known. Other DNA variants within this sample encode the same CDR3.

The CDR3 spans 9 residues. Trimming took off 10 bases at V and 3 bases at J, with 3 bases between the two ends. CDR1 is SGHDN and CDR2 is FVKESK in the germline V gene. The time point is: cycle 4 day 1 (C4D1), after five to seven weeks of nivolumab. Exposure to brentuximab vedotin varied, and each patient had relapsed following autologous stem cell transplantation. The chain links TRBV14 to TRBJ1-2; D is uncertain. This clonotype was sampled from a human donor with classical Hodgkin lymphoma. The sequencing here drew on peripheral blood mononuclear cells (PBMCs), taken before the fourth cycle of nivolumab. CDR3 in DNA: TGTGCCATCTACTATGGCTACACCTTC. Its protein is CAIYYGYTF.